These 14 T cell receptor beta chains were sequenced from one sample in a study of blood T cells in healthy people across ages (dated by TCRdb to about 2015). Library preparation employed 5' RACE. The sequencer listed for this sample is Illumina HiSeq 2500. The second PCR ran for about 7 to 11 cycles and used a J-beta primer mix along with a sample-barcoded 5' primer. TCRdb reprocessed the public reads (quality trimming at Q25 with fastp, clone calling with MiXCR) and kept in-frame beta chains. Rows with a matching CDR3 protein are joined into one entry that keeps the most common DNA and genes. The sample table holds hundreds of thousands of distinct CDR3 sequences, of which more than 40% were seen once. Clones ranked in the top ten supply approximately 19% of the sample. The sample taken for sequencing was blood. These receptors were collected from a man aged 55 to 69 in good health.

The chain recombines TRBV29-1 with TRBJ1-4; possible D gene TRBD1, 5 bases. CDR1 SQVTM and CDR2 ANQGSEA come from the germline V gene. V was pared by 7 bases and J by 8 bases, with 17 bases between. The CDR3 has 13 amino acids. As DNA, the CDR3 is TGCAGCGCCTGGGGGACTCGAAACGAAAAACTGTTTTTT. It translates to CSAWGTRNEKLFF.

With respect to this clonotype: An end of the junction differs from the germline gene, which may be a read error. The chain joins TRBV6-2 or TRBV6-3 to TRBJ2-7; 9 bases are shared with TRBD2. This CDR3 is 15 amino acids long. The V gene's germline CDR1 is MNHEY and CDR2 SVGEGT. This CDR3 is CVSSYGGGVSYEQYF. Here the CDR3 DNA reads TGTGTCAGCAGTTACGGCGGGGGGGTATCCTACGAGCAGTACTTC.

Note on this clonotype: The junction departs from the called germline gene at one end, perhaps through a read error. This chain uses TRBV5-1 with TRBJ2-7; D gene unclear. The germline V gene has CDR1 SGHRS and CDR2 YFSETQ. The length of the CDR3 is 14 residues. CDR3 nucleotides: TGCGCCAGCAGCTCGGGCCCATTGACCTACGGGCAGTACTTC. Residues: CASSSGPLTYGQYF. Full variable domain (remainder filled in from reference TRBV5-1 and TRBJ2-7): KAGVTQTPRYLIKTRGQQVTLSCSPISGHRSVSWYQQTPGQGLQFLFEYFSETQRNKGNFPGRFSGRQFSNSRSEMNVSTLELGDSALYLCASSSGPLTYGQYFGPGTRLTVT.

This chain links TRBV27 with TRBJ2-3; the match to TRBD1 covers 11 bases. There are 16 residues in the CDR3. Trimming took 6 bases from V and 3 from J; bases not matched to a gene: 8. CDR1 and CDR2 (germline): MNHEY, SMNVEV (reference sequence). Here the CDR3 DNA reads TGTGCCAGCAGCCTTTCCGGGACAGGGGGAACAGATACGCAGTATTTT. It translates to CASSLSGTGGTDTQYF.

V usage is TRBV4-3 and J usage is TRBJ2-5; maybe TRBD1 (8 bases). The ends were cut back, 4 bases at V and 4 bases at J, with 19 bases in the middle. The CDR3 extends over 16 amino acids. The germline CDR1 and CDR2 sequences are LGHNA and YSLEER. The CDR3 DNA follows: TGCGCCAGCAGCCCCCTGGGAGGGACAGGCCGAGAGACCCAGTACTTC. Translated, it gives CASSPLGGTGRETQYF.

The chain employs TRBV20-1 and TRBJ1-1; D remains unclear. CDR3 length: 13 residues. The germline gives CDR1 DFQATT, CDR2 SNEGSKA (reference sequence). Trimming took 3 bases from V and 0 from J, leaving 8 bases between them. CDR3 in amino acids: CSASPSMNTEAFF. CDR3 nucleotides: TGCAGTGCTAGCCCCAGTATGAACACTGAAGCTTTCTTT.

This chain connects TRBV15 to TRBJ2-5; 8 positions match TRBD1. This CDR3 is 15 amino acids long. V gave up 0 bases and J gave up 5 bases; unmatched junction bases: 5. Germline V gene data show CDR1 as LNHNV and CDR2 as YYDKDF (reference sequence). The CDR3 region is CATSRDSTGVETQYF. In DNA, the CDR3 is TGTGCCACCAGCAGAGATTCGACAGGGGTGGAGACCCAGTACTTC.

Many counts were recorded for this clonotype. A read error may account for a junction end that differs from germline. The rearrangement links TRBV3-1 to TRBJ2-5, with 8 bases aligning to TRBD1. Germline values: CDR1 LGHDT, CDR2 YNNKEL (reference sequence). This CDR3 is built from 13 residues. The CDR3 nucleotides are TGCGCCAGCAGCCAAGCAGGGGGCGAGACCCAGTACTTC. Encoded protein: CASSQAGGETQYF.

The chain recombines TRBV25-1 with TRBJ2-5; D is unresolved. This CDR3 is 13 amino acids long. CDR1 is MGHDK, CDR2 SYGVNS, per germline. Deletions cut 3 bases from V and 2 bases from J, with 7 bases between. CDR3 in DNA: TGTGCCAGCAGTGAGCATGGACAAGAGACCCAGTACTTC. This translates into CASSEHGQETQYF. Based on the CDR3 plus reference TRBV25-1 and TRBJ2-5, the full variable domain is EADIYQTPRYLVIGTGKKITLECSQTMGHDKMYWYQQDPGMELHLIHYSYGVNSTEKGDLSSESTVSRIRTEHFPLTLESARPSHTSQYLCASSEHGQETQYFGPGTRLLVL.

This clonotype appeared a few times. At one end the junction does not follow the germline gene, possibly because of a read error. The rearrangement links TRBV4-3 to TRBJ1-5; no clear D. The germline V gene encodes CDR1 LGHNA and CDR2 YSLEER. The CDR3 sequence is 13 residues long. The CDR3 loop reads CASSQSSNQPQHF. As DNA, the CDR3 is TGTGCCAGCAGCCAATCGAGCAATCAGCCCCAGCATTTT.

The chain is built from TRBV2 and TRBJ2-7, with unresolved D. Germline CDR1 reads SNHLY; CDR2 reads FYNNEI. Deletions cut 7 bases from V and 1 base from J, with 14 bases between. This CDR3 spans 14 amino acids. The CDR3 loop is CASILGSASYEQYF. In DNA, the CDR3 is TGTGCCAGCATCCTGGGCAGTGCTTCCTACGAGCAGTACTTC.

This clonotype was seen at least ten times. This chain connects TRBV20-1 to TRBJ2-5; TRBD1 matches at 7 bases. The V gene's germline CDR1 is DFQATT and CDR2 SNEGSKA (reference sequence). V shed 6 bases and J 2 bases; nucleotides not matched to a gene: 12. The CDR3 runs to 15 residues. The CDR3 spells CSARPRGTAQETQYF. The CDR3, as DNA: TGCAGTGCCAGACCCCGTGGGACAGCTCAAGAGACCCAGTACTTC.

This clonotype has ten or more counts. The genes are TRBV5-1 and TRBJ2-7, with 7 bases lining up with TRBD1. The CDR3 totals 14 residues. V was clipped by 4 bases and J by 1 base; unmatched bases: 5. Germline V gene sequence: CDR1 SGHRS, CDR2 YFSETQ. The CDR3 DNA is TGCGCCAGCAGCCAACGGACAGGTTCCTACGAGCAGTACTTC. It codes for CASSQRTGSYEQYF.

Regarding this clonotype: A single base separates this from a much larger clone, so it may be a read error. The chain uses TRBV6-2 or TRBV6-3 and TRBJ1-1; D is unclear. The V gene lost 4 bases and the J gene lost 4 bases, with 10 bases spanning the gap. The CDR3 extends over 13 amino acids. Germline CDR1 MNHEY, CDR2 SVGEGT. CDR3 region: CASSSARSTEAFF. CDR3 coding DNA: TGTGCCAGCAGTTCTGCGAGAAGCACTGAAGCTTTCTTT.